This T cell receptor beta chain was profiled in a study of blood T cell repertoires in COVID-19. The germline V gene has CDR1 SGHRS and CDR2 YFSETQ. CDR3 length equals 15 residues. V lost 1 base to trimming and J lost 6 bases; unmatched junction nucleotides: 3. As handled by the study authors: Amplification of reference gene primers was used by the study to estimate nucleated cell counts. Clones were read by immunoSEQ multiplex PCR, and TCRdb kept only the in-frame ones, dropping some. That table is the source of V, J and clone size, and D and trimming were worked out from the DNA. This table holds about 110,000 clones, approximately 80% found once.

Sequencing was performed on peripheral blood. This receptor was obtained from a man between 65 and 79 years old with acute or convalescent COVID-19. The V gene is TRBV5-1, the J gene TRBJ2-1; 11 bases align to TRBD2. CDR3 bases: TGCGCCAGCAGCTTGACTAGCGGGGGCTTCAATGAGCAGTTCTTC. This translates into CASSLTSGGFNEQFF.